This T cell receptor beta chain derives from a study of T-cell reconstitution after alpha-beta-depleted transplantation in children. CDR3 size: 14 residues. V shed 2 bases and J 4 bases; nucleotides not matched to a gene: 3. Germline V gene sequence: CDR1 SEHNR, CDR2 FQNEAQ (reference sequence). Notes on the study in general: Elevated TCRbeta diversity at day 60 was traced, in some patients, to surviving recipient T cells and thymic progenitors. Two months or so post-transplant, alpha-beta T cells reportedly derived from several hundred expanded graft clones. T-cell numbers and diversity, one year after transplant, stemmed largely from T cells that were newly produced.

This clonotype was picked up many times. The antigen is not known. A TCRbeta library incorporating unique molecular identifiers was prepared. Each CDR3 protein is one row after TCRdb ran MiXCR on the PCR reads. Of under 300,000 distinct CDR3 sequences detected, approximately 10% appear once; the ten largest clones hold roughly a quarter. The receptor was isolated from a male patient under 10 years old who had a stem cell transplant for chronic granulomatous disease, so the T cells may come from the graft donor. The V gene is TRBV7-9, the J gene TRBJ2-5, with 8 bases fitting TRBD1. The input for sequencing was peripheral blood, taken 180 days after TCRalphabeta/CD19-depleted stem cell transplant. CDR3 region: CASSLPRGLETQYF. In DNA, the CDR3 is TGTGCCAGCAGCTTACCCAGGGGGCTAGAGACCCAGTACTTC.